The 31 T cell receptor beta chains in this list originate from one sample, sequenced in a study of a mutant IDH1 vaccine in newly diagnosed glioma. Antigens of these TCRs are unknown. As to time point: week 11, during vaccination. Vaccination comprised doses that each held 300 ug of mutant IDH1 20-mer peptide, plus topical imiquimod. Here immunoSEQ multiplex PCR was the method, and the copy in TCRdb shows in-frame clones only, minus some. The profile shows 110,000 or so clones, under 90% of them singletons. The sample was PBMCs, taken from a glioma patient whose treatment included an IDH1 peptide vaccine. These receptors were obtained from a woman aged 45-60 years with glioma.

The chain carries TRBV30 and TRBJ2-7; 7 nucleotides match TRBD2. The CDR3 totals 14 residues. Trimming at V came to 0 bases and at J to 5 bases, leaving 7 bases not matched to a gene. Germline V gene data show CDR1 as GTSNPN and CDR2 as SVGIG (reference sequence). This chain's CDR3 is CAWSVGGKGHEQYF. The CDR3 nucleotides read TGTGCCTGGAGTGTCGGGGGGAAAGGCCACGAGCAGTACTTC.

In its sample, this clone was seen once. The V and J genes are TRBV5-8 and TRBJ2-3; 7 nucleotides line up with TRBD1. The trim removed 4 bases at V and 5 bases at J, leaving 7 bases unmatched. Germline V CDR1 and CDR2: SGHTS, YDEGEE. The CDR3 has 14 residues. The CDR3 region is CASSRDRALDTQYF. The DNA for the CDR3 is TGTGCCAGCAGCCGGGACAGAGCCTTAGATACGCAGTATTTT.

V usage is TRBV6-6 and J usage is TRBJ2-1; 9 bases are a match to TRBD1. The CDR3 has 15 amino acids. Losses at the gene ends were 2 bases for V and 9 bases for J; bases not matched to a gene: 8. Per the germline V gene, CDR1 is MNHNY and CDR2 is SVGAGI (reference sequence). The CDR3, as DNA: TGTGCCAGCAGTTACCCTCGACAGGGGGTGGTTGAGCAGTTCTTC. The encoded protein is CASSYPRQGVVEQFF.

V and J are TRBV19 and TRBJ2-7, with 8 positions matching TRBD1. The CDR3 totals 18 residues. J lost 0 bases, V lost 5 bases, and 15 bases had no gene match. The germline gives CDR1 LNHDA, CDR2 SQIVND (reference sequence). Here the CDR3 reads CASSPRTGSIGSSYEQYF. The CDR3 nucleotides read TGTGCCAGTAGTCCCCGGACAGGGTCTATTGGTAGCTCCTACGAGCAGTACTTC.

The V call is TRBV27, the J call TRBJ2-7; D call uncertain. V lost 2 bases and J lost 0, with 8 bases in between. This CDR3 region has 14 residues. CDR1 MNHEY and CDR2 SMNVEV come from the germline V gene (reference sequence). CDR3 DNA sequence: TGTGCCAGCAGTTTACTCTTTAGCTCCTACGAGCAGTACTTC. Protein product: CASSLLFSSYEQYF.

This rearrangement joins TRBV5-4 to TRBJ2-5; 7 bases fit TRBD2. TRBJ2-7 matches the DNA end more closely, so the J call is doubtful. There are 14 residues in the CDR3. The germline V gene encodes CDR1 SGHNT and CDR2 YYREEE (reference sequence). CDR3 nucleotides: TGTGCCAGCAGCTTGGCTGGCGGGAGCTACGAGCAGTACTTC. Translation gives CASSLAGGSYEQYF.

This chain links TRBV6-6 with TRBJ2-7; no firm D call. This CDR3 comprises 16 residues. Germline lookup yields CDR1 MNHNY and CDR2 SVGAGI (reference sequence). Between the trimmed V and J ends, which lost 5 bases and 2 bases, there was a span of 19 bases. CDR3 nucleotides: TGTGCCAGCAGTCCTCGACACAAGGGTAGGCCCTACGAGCAGTACTTC. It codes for CASSPRHKGRPYEQYF.

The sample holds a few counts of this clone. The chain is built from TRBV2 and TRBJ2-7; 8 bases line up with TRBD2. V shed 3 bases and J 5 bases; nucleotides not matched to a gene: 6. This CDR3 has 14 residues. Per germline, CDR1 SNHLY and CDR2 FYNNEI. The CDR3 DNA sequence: TGTGCCAGCAGTGACGGGGCCGGGAGGGACGAGCAGTACTTC. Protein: CASSDGAGRDEQYF. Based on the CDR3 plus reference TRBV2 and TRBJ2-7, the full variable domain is EPEVTQTPSHQVTQMGQEVILRCVPISNHLYFYWYRQILGQKVEFLVSFYNNEISEKSEIFDDQFSVERPDGSNFTLKIRSTKLEDSAMYFCASSDGAGRDEQYFGPGTRLTVT.

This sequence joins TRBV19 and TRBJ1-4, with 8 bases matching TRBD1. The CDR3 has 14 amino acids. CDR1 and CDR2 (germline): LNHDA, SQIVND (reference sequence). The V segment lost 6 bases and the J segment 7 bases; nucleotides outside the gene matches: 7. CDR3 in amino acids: CASRAAGGGEKLFF. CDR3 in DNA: TGTGCCAGTAGAGCTGCAGGGGGCGGTGAAAAACTGTTTTTT.

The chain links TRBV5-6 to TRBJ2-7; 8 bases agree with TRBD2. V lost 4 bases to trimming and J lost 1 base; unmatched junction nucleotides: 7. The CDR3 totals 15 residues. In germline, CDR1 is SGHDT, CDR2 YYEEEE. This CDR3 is CASSPRGGASYEQYF. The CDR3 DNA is TGTGCCAGCAGCCCCCGGGGGGGAGCATCCTACGAGCAGTACTTC. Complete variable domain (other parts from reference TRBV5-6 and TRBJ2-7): DAGVTQSPTHLIKTRGQQVTLRCSPKSGHDTVSWYQQALGQGPQFIFQYYEEEERQRGNFPDRFSGHQFPNYSSELNVNALLLGDSALYLCASSPRGGASYEQYFGPGTRLTVT.

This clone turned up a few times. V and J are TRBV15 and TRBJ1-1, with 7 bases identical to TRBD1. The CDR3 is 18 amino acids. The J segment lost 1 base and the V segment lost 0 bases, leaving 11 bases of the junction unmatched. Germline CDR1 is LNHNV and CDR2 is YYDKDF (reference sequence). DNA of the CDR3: TGTGCCACCAGCAGAGATCCGATACAGGGGTGGGGGAACACTGAAGCTTTCTTT. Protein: CATSRDPIQGWGNTEAFF.

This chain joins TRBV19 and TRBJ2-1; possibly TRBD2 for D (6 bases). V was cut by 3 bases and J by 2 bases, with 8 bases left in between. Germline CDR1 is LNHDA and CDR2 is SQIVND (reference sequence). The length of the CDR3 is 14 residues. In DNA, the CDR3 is TGTGCCAGTAGTATGGGGGGTACCTACAATGAGCAGTTCTTC. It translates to CASSMGGTYNEQFF.

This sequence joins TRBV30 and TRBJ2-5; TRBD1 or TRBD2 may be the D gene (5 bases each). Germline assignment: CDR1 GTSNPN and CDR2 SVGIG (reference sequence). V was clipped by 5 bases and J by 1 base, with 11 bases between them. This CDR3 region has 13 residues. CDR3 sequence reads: CAWAGTVQETQYF. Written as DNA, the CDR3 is TGTGCCTGGGCCGGGACGGTCCAAGAGACCCAGTACTTC.

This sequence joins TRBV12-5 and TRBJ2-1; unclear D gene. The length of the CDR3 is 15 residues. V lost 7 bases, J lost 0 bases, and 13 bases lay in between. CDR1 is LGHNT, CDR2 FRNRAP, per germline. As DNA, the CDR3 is TGTGCTAGTGCCAACCTACGGATCTCCTACAATGAGCAGTTCTTC. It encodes CASANLRISYNEQFF.

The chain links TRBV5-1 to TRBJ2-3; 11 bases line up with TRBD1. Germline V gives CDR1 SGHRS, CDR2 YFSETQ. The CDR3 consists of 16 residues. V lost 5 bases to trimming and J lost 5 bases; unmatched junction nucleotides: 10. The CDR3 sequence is CASSKLDRGRKDTQYF. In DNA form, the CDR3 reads TGCGCCAGCAGTAAATTGGACAGGGGGCGTAAAGATACGCAGTATTTT.

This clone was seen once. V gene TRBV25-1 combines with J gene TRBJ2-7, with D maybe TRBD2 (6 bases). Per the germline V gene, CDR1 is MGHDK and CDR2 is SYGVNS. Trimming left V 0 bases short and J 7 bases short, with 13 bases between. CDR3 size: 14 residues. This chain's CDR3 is CASSEYGGSREQYF. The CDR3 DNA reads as TGTGCCAGCAGTGAATACGGGGGATCTCGTGAGCAGTACTTC.

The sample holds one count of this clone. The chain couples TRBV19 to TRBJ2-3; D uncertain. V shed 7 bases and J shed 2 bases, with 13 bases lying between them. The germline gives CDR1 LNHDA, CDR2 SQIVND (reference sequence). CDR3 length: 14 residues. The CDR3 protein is CASTNGPNTDTQYF. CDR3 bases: TGTGCCAGTACCAACGGACCCAACACAGATACGCAGTATTTT.

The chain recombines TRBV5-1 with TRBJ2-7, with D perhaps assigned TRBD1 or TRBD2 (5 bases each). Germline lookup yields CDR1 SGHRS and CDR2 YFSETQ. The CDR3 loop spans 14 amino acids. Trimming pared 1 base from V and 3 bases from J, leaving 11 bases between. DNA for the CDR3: TGCGCCAGCAGCTTGAAGTGGGACGACTACGAGCAGTACTTC. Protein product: CASSLKWDDYEQYF. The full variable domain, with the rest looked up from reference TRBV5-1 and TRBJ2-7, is KAGVTQTPRYLIKTRGQQVTLSCSPISGHRSVSWYQQTPGQGLQFLFEYFSETQRNKGNFPGRFSGRQFSNSRSEMNVSTLELGDSALYLCASSLKWDDYEQYFGPGTRLTVT.

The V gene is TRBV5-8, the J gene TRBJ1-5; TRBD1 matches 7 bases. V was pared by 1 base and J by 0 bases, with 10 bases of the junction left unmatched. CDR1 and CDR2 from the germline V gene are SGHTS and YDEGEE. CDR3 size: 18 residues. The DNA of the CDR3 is TGTGCCAGCAGCTTGCTGACCGGGACAGTATATAGCAATCAGCCCCAGCATTTT. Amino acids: CASSLLTGTVYSNQPQHF.

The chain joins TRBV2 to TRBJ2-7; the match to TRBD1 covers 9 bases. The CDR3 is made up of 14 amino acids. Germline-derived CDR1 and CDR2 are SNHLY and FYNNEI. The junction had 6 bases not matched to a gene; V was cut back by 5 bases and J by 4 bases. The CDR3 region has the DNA TGTGCCAGCAGTTTGGACAGGGGCTATTACGAGCAGTACTTC. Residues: CASSLDRGYYEQYF.

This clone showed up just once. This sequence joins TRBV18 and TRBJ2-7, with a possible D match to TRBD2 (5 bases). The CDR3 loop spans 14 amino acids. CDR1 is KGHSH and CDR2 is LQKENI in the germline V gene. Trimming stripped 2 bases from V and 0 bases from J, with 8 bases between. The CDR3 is CASSPVEDSYEQYF. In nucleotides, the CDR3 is TGTGCCAGCTCACCAGTGGAGGACTCCTACGAGCAGTACTTC.

The DNA for the CDR3 is TGTGCCAGCAGTGCGGACAGGGTTTCCGGGGCCAACGTCCTGACTTTC. Translating it yields CASSADRVSGANVLTF. The genes are TRBV27 and TRBJ2-6, with TRBD1 identical over 8 bases. The J segment lost 4 bases and the V segment lost 5 bases, leaving 7 bases of the junction unmatched. CDR1 is MNHEY, CDR2 SMNVEV, per germline (reference sequence). CDR3 length: 16 residues.

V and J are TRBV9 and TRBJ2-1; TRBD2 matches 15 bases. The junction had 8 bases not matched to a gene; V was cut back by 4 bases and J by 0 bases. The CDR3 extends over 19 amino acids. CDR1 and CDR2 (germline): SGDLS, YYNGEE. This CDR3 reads CASSPGLAGGTSSYNEQFF. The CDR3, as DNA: TGTGCCAGCAGCCCGGGACTAGCGGGAGGTACCTCCTCCTACAATGAGCAGTTCTTC.

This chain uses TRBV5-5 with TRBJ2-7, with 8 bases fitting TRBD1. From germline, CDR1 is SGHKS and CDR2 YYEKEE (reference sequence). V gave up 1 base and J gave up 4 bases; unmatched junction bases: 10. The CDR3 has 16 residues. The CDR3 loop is CASSLQVRQGYYEQYF. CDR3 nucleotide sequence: TGTGCCAGCAGCTTGCAGGTTCGACAGGGGTATTACGAGCAGTACTTC.

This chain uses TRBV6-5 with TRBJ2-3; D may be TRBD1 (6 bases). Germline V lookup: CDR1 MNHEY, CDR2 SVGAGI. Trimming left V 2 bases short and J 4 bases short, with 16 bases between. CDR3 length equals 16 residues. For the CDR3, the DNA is TGTGCCAGCAGTTACGTCAGGGGCAGAGGGTCAGATACGCAGTATTTT. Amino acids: CASSYVRGRGSDTQYF.

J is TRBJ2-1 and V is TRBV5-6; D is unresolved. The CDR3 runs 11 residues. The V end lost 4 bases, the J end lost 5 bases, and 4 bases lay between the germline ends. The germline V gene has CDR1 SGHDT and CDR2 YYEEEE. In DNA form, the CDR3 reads TGTGCCAGCAGCGCCAACAATGAGCAGTTCTTC. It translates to CASSANNEQFF.

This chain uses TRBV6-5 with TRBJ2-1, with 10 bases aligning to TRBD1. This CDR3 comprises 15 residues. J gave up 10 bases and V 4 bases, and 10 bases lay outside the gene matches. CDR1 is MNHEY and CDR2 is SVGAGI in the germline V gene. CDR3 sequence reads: CASSSTGQGHMEQFF. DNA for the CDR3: TGTGCCAGCAGTTCCACGGGACAGGGGCACATGGAGCAGTTCTTC.

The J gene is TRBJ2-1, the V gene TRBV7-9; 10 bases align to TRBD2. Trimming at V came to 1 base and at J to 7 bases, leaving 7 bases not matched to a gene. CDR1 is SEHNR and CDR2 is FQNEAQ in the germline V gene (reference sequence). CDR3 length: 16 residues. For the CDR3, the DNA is TGTGCCAGCAGCTTAGTCTCTAGCGGGAGAAAGAATGAGCAGTTCTTC. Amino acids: CASSLVSSGRKNEQFF.

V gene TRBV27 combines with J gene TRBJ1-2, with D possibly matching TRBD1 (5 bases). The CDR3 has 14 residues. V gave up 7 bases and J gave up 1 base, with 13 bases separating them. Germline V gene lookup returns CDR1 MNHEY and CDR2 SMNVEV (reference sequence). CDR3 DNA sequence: TGTGCCAGCACCCCGCGGGACGGTAACTATGGCTACACCTTC. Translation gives CASTPRDGNYGYTF.

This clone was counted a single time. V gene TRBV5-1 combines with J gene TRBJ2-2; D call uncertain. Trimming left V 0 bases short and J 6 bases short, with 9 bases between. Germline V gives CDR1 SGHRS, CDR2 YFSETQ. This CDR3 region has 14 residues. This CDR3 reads CASSLDGYAGELFF. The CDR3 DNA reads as TGCGCCAGCAGCTTGGATGGGTACGCCGGGGAGCTGTTTTTT.

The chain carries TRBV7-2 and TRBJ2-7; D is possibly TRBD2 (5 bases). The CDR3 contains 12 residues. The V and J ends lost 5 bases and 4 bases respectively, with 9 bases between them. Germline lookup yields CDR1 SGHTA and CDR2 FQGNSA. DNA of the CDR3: TGTGCCAGCAGCAAAAGGGAGTACGAGCAGTACTTC. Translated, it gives CASSKREYEQYF.